This TCR beta chain comes out of a study of early T cells in non-severe SARS-CoV-2 infection. TCRdb reanalysed the 5' RACE reads using MiXCR and keeps one entry per CDR3 protein. The sample yields 35,000 to 50,000 distinct CDR3 sequences, around 5.4% seen once. CDR3 length equals 17 residues. Trimming cost V 0 bases and J 2 bases; bases outside gene matches: 7. Germline V gene sequence: CDR1 PRHDT, CDR2 FYEKMQ (reference sequence). The sequencing here drew on whole blood, taken at baseline. The chain carries TRBV13 and TRBJ2-7, with 10 bases that match TRBD2. This receptor was obtained from an adult who was a healthcare worker with PCR-confirmed SARS-CoV-2 infection or an uninfected control (not recorded which). For the CDR3, the DNA is TGTGCCAGCAGCTTAGGCGGAGGAGGACTAGCGGCCTACGAGCAGTACTTC. Translated: CASSLGGGGLAAYEQYF.